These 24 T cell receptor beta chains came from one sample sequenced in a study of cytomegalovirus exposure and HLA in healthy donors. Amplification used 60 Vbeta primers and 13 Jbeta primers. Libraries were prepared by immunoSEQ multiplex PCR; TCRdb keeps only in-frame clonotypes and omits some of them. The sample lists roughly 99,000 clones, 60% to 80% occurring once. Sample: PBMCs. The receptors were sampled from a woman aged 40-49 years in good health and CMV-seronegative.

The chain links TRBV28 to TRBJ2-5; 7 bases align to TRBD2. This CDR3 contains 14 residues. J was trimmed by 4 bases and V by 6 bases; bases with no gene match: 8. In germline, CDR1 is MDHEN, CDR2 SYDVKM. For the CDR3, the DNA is TGTGCCAGCAGGTCGAATGGGGGGGTAGAGACCCAGTACTTC. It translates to CASRSNGGVETQYF.

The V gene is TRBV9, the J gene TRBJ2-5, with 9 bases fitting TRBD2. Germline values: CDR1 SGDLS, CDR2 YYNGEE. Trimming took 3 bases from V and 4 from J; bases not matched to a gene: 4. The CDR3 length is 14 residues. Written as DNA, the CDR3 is TGTGCCAGCAGCGAAGGACTAGCGACAGAGACCCAGTACTTC. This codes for CASSEGLATETQYF.

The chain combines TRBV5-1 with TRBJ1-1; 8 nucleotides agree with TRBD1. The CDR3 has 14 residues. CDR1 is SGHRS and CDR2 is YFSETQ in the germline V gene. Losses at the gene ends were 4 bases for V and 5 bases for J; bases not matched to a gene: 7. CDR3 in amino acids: CASSIGQGATEAFF. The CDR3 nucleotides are TGCGCCAGCAGCATCGGACAGGGCGCAACTGAAGCTTTCTTT. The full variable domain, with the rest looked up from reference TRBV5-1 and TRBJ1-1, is KAGVTQTPRYLIKTRGQQVTLSCSPISGHRSVSWYQQTPGQGLQFLFEYFSETQRNKGNFPGRFSGRQFSNSRSEMNVSTLELGDSALYLCASSIGQGATEAFFGQGTRLTVV.

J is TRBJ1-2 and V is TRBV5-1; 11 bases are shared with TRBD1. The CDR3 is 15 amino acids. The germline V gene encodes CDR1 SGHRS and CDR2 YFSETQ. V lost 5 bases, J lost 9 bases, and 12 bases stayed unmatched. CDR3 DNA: TGCGCCAGCAGTCCCTCCGGGACAGGGGGGTTTAGCTACACCTTC. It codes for CASSPSGTGGFSYTF.

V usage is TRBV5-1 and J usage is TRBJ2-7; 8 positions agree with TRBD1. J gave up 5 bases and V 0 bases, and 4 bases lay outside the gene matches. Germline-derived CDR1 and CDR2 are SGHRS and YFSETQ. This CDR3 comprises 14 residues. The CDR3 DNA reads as TGCGCCAGCAGCTTGGGGACAGGGCTGGACGAGCAGTACTTC. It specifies CASSLGTGLDEQYF.

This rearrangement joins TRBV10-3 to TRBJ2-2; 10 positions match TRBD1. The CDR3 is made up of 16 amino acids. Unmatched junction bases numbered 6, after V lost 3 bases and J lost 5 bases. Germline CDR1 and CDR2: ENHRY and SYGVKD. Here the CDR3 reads CAISDRDRGFTGELFF. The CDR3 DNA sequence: TGTGCCATCAGTGACCGGGACAGGGGATTTACCGGGGAGCTGTTTTTT.

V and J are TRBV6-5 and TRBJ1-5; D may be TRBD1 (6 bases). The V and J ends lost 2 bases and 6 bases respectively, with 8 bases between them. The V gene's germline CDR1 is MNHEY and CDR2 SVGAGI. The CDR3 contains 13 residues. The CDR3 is CASSYQGSQPQHF. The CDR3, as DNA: TGTGCCAGCAGTTACCAGGGGAGTCAGCCCCAGCATTTT.

As DNA, the CDR3 is TGTGCCAGCAGCCCGAAAATCCGGGTTTCCTACGAGCAGTACTTC. It is translated as CASSPKIRVSYEQYF. V usage is TRBV7-9 and J usage is TRBJ2-7; D ambiguous. The V end was cut by 5 bases, the J end by 1 base, with 15 bases between. Germline V CDR1 and CDR2: SEHNR, FQNEAQ (reference sequence). The length of the CDR3 is 15 residues.

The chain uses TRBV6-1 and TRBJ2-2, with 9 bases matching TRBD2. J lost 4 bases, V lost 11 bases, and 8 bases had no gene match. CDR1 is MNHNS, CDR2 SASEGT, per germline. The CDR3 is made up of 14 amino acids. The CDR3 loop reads CAGTGGGATGELFF. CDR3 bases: TGTGCCGGCACGGGCGGGGGGGCCACCGGGGAGCTGTTTTTT.

Written as DNA, the CDR3 is TGCGCCAGCAGCCAACGGGCTAGCGGGGGGGCGGGTGAGACCCAGTACTTC. Its translation is CASSQRASGGAGETQYF. The J gene is TRBJ2-5, the V gene TRBV4-1, with TRBD2 identical over 12 bases. CDR1 and CDR2 (germline): MGHRA, YSYEKL. The CDR3 runs to 17 residues. Trimming removed 2 bases from V and 5 bases from J; junction bases left unmatched: 9.

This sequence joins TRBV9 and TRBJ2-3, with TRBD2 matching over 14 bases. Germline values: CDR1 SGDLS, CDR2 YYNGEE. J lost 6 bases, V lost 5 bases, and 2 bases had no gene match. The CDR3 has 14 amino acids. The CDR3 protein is CASSRLAGGDTQYF. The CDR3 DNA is TGTGCCAGCAGTCGACTAGCGGGGGGGGATACGCAGTATTTT.

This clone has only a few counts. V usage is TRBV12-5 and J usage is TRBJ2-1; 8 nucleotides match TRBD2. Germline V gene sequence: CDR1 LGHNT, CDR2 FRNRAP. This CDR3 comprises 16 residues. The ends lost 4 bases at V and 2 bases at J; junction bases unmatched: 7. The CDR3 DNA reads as TGTGCTAGTGGTTCCCAACGGGGGGGGCCCTACAATGAGCAGTTCTTC. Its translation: CASGSQRGGPYNEQFF.

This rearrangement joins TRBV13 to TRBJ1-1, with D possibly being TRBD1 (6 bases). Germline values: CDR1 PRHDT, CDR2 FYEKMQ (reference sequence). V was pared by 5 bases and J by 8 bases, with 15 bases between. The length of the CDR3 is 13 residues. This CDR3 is CASSPRGDREAFF. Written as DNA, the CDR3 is TGTGCCAGCAGCCCTCGGGGTGACAGGGAAGCTTTCTTT.

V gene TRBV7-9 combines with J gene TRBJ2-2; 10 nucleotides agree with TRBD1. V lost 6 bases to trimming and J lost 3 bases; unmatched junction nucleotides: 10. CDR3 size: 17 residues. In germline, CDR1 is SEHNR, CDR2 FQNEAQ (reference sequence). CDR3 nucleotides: TGTGCCAGCAGTTATAGTCGGGACAGGGGACACACCGGGGAGCTGTTTTTT. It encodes CASSYSRDRGHTGELFF.

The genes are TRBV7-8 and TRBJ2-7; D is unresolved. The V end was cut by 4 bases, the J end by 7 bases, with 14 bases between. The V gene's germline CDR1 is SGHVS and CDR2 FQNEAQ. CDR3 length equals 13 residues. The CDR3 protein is CASSSTPPREQYF. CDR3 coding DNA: TGTGCCAGCAGCTCAACACCGCCGCGGGAGCAGTACTTC.

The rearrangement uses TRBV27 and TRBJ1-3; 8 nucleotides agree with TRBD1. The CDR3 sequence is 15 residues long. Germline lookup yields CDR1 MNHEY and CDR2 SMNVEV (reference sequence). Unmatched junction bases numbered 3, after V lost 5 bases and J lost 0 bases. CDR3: CASSNTGGSGNTIYF. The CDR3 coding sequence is TGTGCCAGCAGTAATACAGGGGGCTCTGGAAACACCATATATTTT.

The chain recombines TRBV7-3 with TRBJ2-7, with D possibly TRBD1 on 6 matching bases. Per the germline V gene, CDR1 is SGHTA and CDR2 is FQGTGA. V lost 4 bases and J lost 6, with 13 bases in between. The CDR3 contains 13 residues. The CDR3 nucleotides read TGTGCCAGCAGCTCCATTCAGGGGTCCGAGCAGTACTTC. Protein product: CASSSIQGSEQYF.

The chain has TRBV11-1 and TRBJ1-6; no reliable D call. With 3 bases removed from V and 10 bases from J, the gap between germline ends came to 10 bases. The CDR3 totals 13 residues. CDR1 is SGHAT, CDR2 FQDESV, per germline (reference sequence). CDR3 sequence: CASSLSGASPLHF. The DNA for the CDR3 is TGTGCCAGCAGCTTGTCGGGTGCCTCACCCCTCCACTTT.

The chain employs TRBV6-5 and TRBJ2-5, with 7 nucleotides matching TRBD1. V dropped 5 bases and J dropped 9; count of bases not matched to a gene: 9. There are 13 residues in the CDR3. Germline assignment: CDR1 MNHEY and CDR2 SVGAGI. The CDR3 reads CASSRDSRSAQYF. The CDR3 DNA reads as TGTGCCAGCAGTCGGGACAGTAGAAGCGCCCAGTACTTC.

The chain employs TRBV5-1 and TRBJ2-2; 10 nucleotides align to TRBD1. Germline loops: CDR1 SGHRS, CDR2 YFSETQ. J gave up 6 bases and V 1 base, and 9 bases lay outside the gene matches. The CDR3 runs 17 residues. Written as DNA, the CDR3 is TGCGCCAGCAGCTTGTTCGCCCGGGACAGGGGATCCGGGGAGCTGTTTTTT. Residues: CASSLFARDRGSGELFF.

The CDR3 reads CASSQSRGKWEKLFF. The CDR3 DNA sequence: TGCGCCAGCAGCCAGTCCCGGGGGAAGTGGGAAAAACTGTTTTTT. J is TRBJ1-4 and V is TRBV4-1, with a weak D call TRBD1 (5 bases). CDR1 is MGHRA and CDR2 is YSYEKL in the germline V gene. V was shortened by 3 bases and J by 8 bases, with 16 bases between the two germline ends. The CDR3 sequence is 15 residues long.

This chain's CDR3 is CASSALLVREQYF. The CDR3 DNA sequence: TGTGCCAGCAGCGCTTTACTAGTTCGCGAGCAGTACTTC. J is TRBJ2-7 and V is TRBV7-2; D perhaps matches TRBD2 (5 bases). CDR1 and CDR2 (germline): SGHTA, FQGNSA. The CDR3 covers 13 residues. Trimming shortened V by 5 bases and J by 6 bases, and 14 bases separated the two germline ends.

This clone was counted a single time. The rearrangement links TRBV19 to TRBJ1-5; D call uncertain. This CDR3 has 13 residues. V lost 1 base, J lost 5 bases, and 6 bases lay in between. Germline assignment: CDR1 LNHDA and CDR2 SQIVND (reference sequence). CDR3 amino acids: CASSIVEHQPQHF. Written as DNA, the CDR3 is TGTGCCAGTAGTATAGTGGAGCATCAGCCCCAGCATTTT.

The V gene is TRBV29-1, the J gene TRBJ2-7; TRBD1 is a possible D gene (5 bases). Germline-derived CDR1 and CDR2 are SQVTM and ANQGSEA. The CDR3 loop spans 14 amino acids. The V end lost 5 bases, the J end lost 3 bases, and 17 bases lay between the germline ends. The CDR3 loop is CSVSWAGPNYEQYF. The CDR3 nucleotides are TGCAGCGTTAGTTGGGCAGGGCCAAACTACGAGCAGTACTTC.